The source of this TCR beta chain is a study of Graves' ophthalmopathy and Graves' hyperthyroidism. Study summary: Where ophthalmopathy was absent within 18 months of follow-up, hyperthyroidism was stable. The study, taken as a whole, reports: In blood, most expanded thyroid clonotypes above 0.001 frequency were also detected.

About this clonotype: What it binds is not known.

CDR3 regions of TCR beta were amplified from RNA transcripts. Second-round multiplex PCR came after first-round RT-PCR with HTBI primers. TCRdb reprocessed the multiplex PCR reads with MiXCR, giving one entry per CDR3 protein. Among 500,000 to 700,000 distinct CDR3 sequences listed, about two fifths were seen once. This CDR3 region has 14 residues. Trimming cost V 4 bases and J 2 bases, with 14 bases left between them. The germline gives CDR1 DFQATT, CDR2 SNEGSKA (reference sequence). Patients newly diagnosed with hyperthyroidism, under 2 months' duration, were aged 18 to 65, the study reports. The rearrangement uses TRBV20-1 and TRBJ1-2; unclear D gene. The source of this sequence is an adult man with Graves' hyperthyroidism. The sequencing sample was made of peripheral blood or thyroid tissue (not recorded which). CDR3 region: CSAIAGEGNYGYTF. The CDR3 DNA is TGCAGTGCTATTGCTGGGGAGGGCAACTATGGCTACACCTTC.